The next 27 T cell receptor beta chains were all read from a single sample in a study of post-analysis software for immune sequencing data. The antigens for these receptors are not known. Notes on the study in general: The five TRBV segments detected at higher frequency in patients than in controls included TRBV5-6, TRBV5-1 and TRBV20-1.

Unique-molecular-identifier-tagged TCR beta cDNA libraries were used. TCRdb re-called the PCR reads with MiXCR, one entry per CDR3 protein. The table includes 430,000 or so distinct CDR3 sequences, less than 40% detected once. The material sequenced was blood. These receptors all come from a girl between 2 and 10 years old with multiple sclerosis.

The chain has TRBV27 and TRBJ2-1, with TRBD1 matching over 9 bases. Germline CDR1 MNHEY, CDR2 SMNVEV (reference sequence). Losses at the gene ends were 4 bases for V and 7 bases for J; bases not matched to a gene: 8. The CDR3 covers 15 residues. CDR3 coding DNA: TGTGCCAGCAGTTCCCTCCGGGACAGGGCTAATGAGCAGTTCTTC. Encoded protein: CASSSLRDRANEQFF.

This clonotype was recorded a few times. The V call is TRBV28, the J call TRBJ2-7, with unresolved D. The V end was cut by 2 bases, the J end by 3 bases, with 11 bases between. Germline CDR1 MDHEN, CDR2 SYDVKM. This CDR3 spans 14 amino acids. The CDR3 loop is CASSLRVLSYEQYF. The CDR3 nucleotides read TGTGCCAGCAGTTTACGAGTTTTGAGCTACGAGCAGTACTTC.

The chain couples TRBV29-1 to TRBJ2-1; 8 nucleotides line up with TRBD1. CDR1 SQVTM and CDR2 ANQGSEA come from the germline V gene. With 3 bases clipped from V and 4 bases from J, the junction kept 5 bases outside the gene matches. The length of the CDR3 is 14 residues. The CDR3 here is CSVEAGQVYNEQFF. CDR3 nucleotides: TGCAGCGTTGAGGCGGGACAGGTATACAATGAGCAGTTCTTC.

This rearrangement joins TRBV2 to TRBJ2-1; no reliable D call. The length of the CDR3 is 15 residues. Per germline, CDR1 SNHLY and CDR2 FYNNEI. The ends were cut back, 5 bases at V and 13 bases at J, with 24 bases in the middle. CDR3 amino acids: CASSLPLNYGSEQFF. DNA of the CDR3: TGTGCCAGCAGTCTACCTCTCAACTACGGTTCTGAACAGTTCTTC.

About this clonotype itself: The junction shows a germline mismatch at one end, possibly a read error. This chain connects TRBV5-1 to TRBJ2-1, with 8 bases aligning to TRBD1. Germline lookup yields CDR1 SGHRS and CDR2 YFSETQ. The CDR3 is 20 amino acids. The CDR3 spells CASSNPGTGFLTGHHNKQFF. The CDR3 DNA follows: TGCGCCAGCAGTAACCCCGGGACAGGATTTTTAACGGGCCACCACAATAAGCAGTTCTTC.

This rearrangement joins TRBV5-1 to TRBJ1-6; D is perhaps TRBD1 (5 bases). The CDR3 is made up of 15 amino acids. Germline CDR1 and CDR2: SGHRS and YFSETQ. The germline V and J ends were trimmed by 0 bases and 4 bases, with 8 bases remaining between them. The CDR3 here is CASSLDQGYNSPLHF. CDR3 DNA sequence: TGCGCCAGCAGCTTGGATCAGGGTTATAATTCACCCCTCCACTTT.

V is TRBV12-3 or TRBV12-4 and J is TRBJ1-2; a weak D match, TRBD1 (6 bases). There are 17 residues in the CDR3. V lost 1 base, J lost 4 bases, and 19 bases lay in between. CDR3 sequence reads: CASSLVWGAQAPYGYTF. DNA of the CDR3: TGTGCCAGCAGTTTAGTCTGGGGGGCGCAAGCTCCCTATGGCTACACCTTC.

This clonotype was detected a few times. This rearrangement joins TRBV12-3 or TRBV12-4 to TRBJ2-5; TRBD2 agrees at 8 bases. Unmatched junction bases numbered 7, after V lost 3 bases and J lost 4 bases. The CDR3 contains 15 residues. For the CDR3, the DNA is TGTGCCAGCAGTTTGCTGCTCCTAGCGGGAGAGACCCAGTACTTC. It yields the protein CASSLLLLAGETQYF.

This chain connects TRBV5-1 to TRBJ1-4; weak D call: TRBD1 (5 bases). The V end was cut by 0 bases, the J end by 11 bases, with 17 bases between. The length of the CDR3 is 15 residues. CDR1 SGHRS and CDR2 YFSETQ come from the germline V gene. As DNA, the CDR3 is TGCGCCAGCAGCTTGGAGTTCAGGGCAGTGGATAAACTGTTTTTT. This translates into CASSLEFRAVDKLFF.

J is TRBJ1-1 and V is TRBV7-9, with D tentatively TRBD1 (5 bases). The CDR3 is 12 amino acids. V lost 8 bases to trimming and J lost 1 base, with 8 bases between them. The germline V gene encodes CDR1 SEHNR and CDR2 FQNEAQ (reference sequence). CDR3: CASGGENTEAFF. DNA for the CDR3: TGTGCCAGCGGGGGGGAGAACACTGAAGCTTTCTTT. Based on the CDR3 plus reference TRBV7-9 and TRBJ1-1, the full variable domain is DTGVSQNPRHKITKRGQNVTFRCDPISEHNRLYWYRQTLGQGPEFLTYFQNEAQLEKSRLLSDRFSAERPKGSFSTLEIQRTEQGDSAMYLCASGGENTEAFFGQGTRLTVV.

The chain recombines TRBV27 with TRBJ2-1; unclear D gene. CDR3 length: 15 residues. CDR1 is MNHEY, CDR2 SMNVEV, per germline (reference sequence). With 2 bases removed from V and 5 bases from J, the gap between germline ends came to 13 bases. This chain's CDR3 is CASSLRRNGNNEQFF. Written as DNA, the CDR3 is TGTGCCAGCAGTTTACGCAGGAATGGAAACAATGAGCAGTTCTTC.

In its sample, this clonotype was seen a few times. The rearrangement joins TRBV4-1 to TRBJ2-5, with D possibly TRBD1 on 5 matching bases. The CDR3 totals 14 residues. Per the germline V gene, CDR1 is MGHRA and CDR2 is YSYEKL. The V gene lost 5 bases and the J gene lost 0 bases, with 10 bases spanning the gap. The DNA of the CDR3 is TGCGCCAGCAGCTCGTCAGGGTACCAAGAGACCCAGTACTTC. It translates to CASSSSGYQETQYF.

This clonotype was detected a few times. In DNA, the CDR3 is TGTGCCAGCAGCCGTAACCAAGGGGATATGGATGGCTACACCTTC. Amino acid sequence: CASSRNQGDMDGYTF. This rearrangement joins TRBV3-1 to TRBJ1-2, with D perhaps TRBD1 (5 bases). CDR3 length: 15 residues. Deletions cut 4 bases from V and 6 bases from J, with 18 bases between. CDR1 LGHDT and CDR2 YNNKEL come from the germline V gene (reference sequence).

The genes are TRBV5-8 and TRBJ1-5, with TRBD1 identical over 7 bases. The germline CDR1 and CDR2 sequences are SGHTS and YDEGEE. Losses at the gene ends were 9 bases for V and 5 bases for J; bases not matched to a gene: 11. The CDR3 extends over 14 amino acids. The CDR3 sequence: CANRRGRLDQPQHF. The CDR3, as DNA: TGTGCCAACAGGAGGGGGCGGCTCGATCAGCCCCAGCATTTT.

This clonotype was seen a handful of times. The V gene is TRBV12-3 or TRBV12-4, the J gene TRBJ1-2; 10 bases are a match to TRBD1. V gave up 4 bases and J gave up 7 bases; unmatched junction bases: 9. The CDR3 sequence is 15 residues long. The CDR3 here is CASSWGTGAGSGYTF. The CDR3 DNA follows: TGTGCCAGCAGTTGGGGGACAGGGGCAGGCTCTGGCTACACCTTC.

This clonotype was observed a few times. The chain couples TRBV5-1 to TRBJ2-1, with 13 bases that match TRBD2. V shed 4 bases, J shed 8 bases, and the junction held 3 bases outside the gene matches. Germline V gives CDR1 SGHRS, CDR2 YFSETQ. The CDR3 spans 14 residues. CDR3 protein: CASSGGLAGYEQFF. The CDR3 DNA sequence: TGCGCCAGCAGCGGGGGACTAGCGGGGTATGAGCAGTTCTTC.

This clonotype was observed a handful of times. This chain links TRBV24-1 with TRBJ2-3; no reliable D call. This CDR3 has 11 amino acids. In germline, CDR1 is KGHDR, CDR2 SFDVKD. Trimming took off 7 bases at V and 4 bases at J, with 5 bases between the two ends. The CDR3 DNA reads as TGTGCCACCAGCGCATCAGATACGCAGTATTTT. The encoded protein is CATSASDTQYF.

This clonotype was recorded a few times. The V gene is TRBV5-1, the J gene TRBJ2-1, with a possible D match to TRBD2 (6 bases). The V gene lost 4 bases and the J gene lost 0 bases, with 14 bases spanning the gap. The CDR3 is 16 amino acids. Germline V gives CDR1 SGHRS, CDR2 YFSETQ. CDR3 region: CASSHQAGSSYNEQFF. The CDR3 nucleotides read TGCGCCAGCAGCCACCAAGCGGGTAGCTCCTACAATGAGCAGTTCTTC. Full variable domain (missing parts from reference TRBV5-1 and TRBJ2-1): KAGVTQTPRYLIKTRGQQVTLSCSPISGHRSVSWYQQTPGQGLQFLFEYFSETQRNKGNFPGRFSGRQFSNSRSEMNVSTLELGDSALYLCASSHQAGSSYNEQFFGPGTRLTVL.

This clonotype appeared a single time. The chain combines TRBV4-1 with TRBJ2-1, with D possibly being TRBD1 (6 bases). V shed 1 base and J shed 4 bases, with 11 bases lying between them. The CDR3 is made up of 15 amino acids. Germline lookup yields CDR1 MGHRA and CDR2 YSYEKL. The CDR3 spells CASSQGQALYNEQFF. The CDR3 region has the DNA TGCGCCAGCAGCCAAGGACAGGCCTTATACAATGAGCAGTTCTTC.

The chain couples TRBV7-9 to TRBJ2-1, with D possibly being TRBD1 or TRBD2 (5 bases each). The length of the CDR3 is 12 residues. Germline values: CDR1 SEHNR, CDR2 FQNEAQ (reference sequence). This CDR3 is CEGRSRGNEQFF. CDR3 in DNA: TGTGAGGGCAGGTCGAGGGGCAATGAGCAGTTCTTC. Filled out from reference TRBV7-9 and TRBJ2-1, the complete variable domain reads DTGVSQNPRHKITKRGQNVTFRCDPISEHNRLYWYRQTLGQGPEFLTYFQNEAQLEKSRLLSDRFSAERPKGSFSTLEIQRTEQGDSAMYLCEGRSRGNEQFFGPGTRLTVL.

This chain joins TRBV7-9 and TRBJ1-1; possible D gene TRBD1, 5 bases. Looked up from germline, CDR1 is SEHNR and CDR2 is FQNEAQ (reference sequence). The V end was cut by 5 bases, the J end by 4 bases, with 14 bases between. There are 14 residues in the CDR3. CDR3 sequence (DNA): TGTGCCAGCAGCGCGGTCCAGGGCCTCACTGAAGCTTTCTTT. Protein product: CASSAVQGLTEAFF.

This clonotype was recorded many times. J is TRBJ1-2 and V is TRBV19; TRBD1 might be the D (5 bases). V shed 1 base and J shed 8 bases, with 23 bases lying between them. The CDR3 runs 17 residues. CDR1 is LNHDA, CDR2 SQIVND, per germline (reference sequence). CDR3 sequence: CASSIVFRDETADGYTF. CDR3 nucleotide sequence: TGTGCCAGTAGTATAGTGTTTCGGGACGAAACTGCGGACGGCTACACCTTC. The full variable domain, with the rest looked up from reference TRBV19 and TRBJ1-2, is DGGITQSPKYLFRKEGQNVTLSCEQNLNHDAMYWYRQDPGQGLRLIYYSQIVNDFQKGDIAEGYSVSREKKESFPLTVTSAQKNPTAFYLCASSIVFRDETADGYTFGSGTRLTVV.

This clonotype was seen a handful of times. The CDR3 here is CASSAWRGTGSYEQYF. CDR3 sequence (DNA): TGCGCCAGCAGCGCATGGCGGGGGACGGGCTCCTACGAGCAGTACTTC. The genes are TRBV5-1 and TRBJ2-7, with 7 nucleotides matching TRBD2. Germline V gene data show CDR1 as SGHRS and CDR2 as YFSETQ. CDR3 length: 16 amino acids. With V trimmed by 4 bases and J by 0 bases, 10 bases remained unmatched.

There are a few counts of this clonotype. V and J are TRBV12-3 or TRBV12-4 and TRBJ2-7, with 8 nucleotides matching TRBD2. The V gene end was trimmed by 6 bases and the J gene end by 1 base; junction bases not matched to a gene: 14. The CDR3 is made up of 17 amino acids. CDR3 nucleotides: TGTGCCAGCAGATCGGGAGGGGTATCAGTTGGTTCCTACGAGCAGTACTTC. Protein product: CASRSGGVSVGSYEQYF.

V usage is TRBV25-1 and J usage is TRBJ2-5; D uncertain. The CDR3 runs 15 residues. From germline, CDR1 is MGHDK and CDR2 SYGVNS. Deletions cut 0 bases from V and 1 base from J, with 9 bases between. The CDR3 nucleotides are TGTGCCAGCAGTGAATATTTGGTGAGCCAAGAGACCCAGTACTTC. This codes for CASSEYLVSQETQYF.

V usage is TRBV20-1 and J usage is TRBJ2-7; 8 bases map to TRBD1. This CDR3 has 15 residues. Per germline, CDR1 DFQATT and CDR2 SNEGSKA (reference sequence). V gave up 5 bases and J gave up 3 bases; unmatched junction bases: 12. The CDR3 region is CSAHQAGDRFYEQYF. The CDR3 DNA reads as TGCAGTGCTCACCAGGCTGGGGACAGGTTCTACGAGCAGTACTTC.

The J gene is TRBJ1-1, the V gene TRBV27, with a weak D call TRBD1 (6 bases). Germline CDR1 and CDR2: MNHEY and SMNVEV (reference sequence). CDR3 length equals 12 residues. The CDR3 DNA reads TGTGTCCAGGGGCACTTGAACACTGAAGCTTTCTTT. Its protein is CVQGHLNTEAFF.